These 4 T cell receptor beta chains share one sample of origin, sequenced in a study of blood T cell repertoires in COVID-19. TCRdb's table, derived via immunoSEQ multiplex PCR, lists solely in-frame clones and lacks some. The sample holds over 150,000 clones; about 82% are singletons and the top ten take approximately 7%. The sequencing sample was made of peripheral blood. These receptors were collected from a man aged 50 to 60 with active or convalescent COVID-19.

This clone occurred once. The chain uses TRBV10-3 and TRBJ1-1; 7 bases agree with TRBD1. CDR1 ENHRY and CDR2 SYGVKD come from the germline V gene. The trim removed 9 bases at V and 0 bases at J, leaving 7 bases unmatched. The CDR3 sequence is 14 residues long. CDR3 DNA: TGTGCCATAGGGACAGTTTCTATGAACACTGAAGCTTTCTTT. This sequence encodes CAIGTVSMNTEAFF.

The gene calls are TRBV11-2 and TRBJ2-5; 14 bases map to TRBD2. The CDR3 is made up of 16 amino acids. V dropped 3 bases and J dropped 2; count of bases not matched to a gene: 2. Germline V gene lookup returns CDR1 SGHAT and CDR2 FQNNGV. CDR3 nucleotide sequence: TGTGCCAGCAGCTTCGGACTAGCGGGGGGTCAAGAGACCCAGTACTTC. Amino acid sequence: CASSFGLAGGQETQYF.

The chain uses TRBV7-2 and TRBJ1-2; D uncertain. The CDR3 has 14 amino acids. In germline, CDR1 is SGHTA, CDR2 FQGNSA. V was clipped by 0 bases and J by 1 base, with 6 bases between them. The CDR3 reads CASSLAHSNYGYTF. Written as DNA, the CDR3 is TGTGCCAGCAGCTTAGCGCACAGTAACTATGGCTACACCTTC.

The chain recombines TRBV6-2 or TRBV6-3 with TRBJ2-3, with TRBD2 matching over 8 bases. There are 16 residues in the CDR3. Germline CDR1 MNHEY, CDR2 SVGEGT. V lost 5 bases to trimming and J lost 2 bases; unmatched junction nucleotides: 9. CDR3 in amino acids: CASSTPGAGATDTQYF. CDR3 bases: TGTGCCAGCAGTACCCCTGGAGCGGGGGCCACAGATACGCAGTATTTT.